The entry that follows covers one TCR beta chain sequence. It has no known antigen specificity. Base-call qualities are not available, and no considerably larger clone is one nucleotide away. This sample was included in a study of blood T cell repertoires in COVID-19 (dated by TCRdb to about 2020). The study in broad terms: Samples covering the acute and convalescent phases of COVID-19 were provided by collaborators in the United States, Italy and Spain. The prospective study material was composed of cDNA or gDNA derived from T cells, B-cell-depleted T cells, or PBMCs. Deeply sampled blood TCRbeta repertoires from subjects exposed to, actively infected with, or recovered from COVID-19 were included in the dataset. The repertoires were released in a freely available public database intended as a resource for research on the immune response to SARS-CoV-2. The samples were drawn from two sources: the first 160 participants of the ongoing ImmuneRACE study, and approximately 1,300 subjects contributed by 6 global collaborators. Nearly every sample came with metadata listing a de-identified subject ID, COVID-19 status, age in years and sex. Where available, HLA class I and class II types were obtained from metadata supplied by the sample provider rather than from assay-based typing. Study-wide conclusions, independent of this receptor: The amount of clinical and demographic metadata varied by source and participant and was provided uncurated.

TCRbeta CDR3 regions were amplified from genomic DNA by means of the immunoSEQ Assay, a bias-controlled multiplex PCR. The authors' analysis ran thus. The number of nucleated cells in each sample was estimated from the amplification of reference gene primers within the assay. Sequence reads were collapsed and filtered to measure the absolute abundance of every unique TCRbeta CDR3 rearrangement. For each sample, productive Simpson clonality was calculated as the square root of Simpson's diversity index across productive rearrangements. In its TCRdb copy, this immuneACCESS table keeps in-frame sequences only and misses some clones. Where compared with another copy, unresolved V genes explain less than half of these, and the others have no known cause. Clone size and V and J calls were adopted from that table, with D and trimming inferred from the DNA. The sample table lists 95,000 to 150,000 clones, 65% to 90% of them with a count of one. The ten top clones hold 6.6% of the sample.

Each collaborating institution followed its own protocols to collect whole blood in K2EDTA tubes. Collaborator samples were shipped for TCRbeta analysis as frozen whole blood, isolated PBMCs, or DNA extracted from either sample type. The sequencing sample was made of peripheral blood. This receptor was taken from a man of 80 years or more with active or convalescent COVID-19.

This receptor has the CDR3 CASSQVIQANYGYTF. The nucleotides are TGCGCCAGCAGCCAAGTAATACAAGCTAACTATGGCTACACCTTC. The V gene is TRBV4-1 and the J gene is TRBJ1-2, with the D gene not clear enough to name. Trimming takes 1 base from V and 0 bases from J, and the germline ends sit 9 bases apart. The CDR3 starts with the cysteine, ends with the phenylalanine, and has 15 residues. The sequence is cut down to CDR3 DNA, 45 bases in frame from base 1. Per the germline V gene, MGHRA is the CDR1 and YSYEKL is the CDR2.